This entry is about one T cell receptor (beta chain). The antigen is undetermined. This specimen comes from a study of cytomegalovirus exposure and HLA in healthy donors. General observations from the study: Later, an analysis found that common viral pathogens appeared to be linked with several of the most significant clusters.

13 Jbeta primers and 60 Vbeta primers were used for the PCR. Profiled with immunoSEQ multiplex PCR; TCRdb holds only in-frame clones, not every one. The sample gives approximately 200,000 clones, under 85% of which show up once; roughly 1.5% is in the top ten. The clonotype was recovered from a woman aged 18-29 years in good health and CMV-seronegative. What was sequenced was PBMCs.

CDR3 coding DNA: TGTGCCAGCAGTTACTCGATGCAGCGGGGGGACTACGAGCAGTACTTC. Translation: CASSYSMQRGDYEQYF. The V gene is TRBV6-6, the J gene TRBJ2-7; 9 bases fit TRBD2. From germline, CDR1 is MNHNY and CDR2 SVGAGI (reference sequence). The CDR3 extends over 16 amino acids. The J segment lost 3 bases and the V segment lost 0 bases, leaving 6 bases of the junction unmatched.